The TCR beta chain described here comes from a study of shared clonotypes between healthy human individuals. Concerning this clone: A clone one base away is much larger, so this may be a read error.

The CDR3 spans 13 residues. Germline-derived CDR1 and CDR2 are SGHRS and YFSETQ. Original handling: Owing to the provision of junction-only sequences devoid of quality scores by immunoSEQ, filtering differed. Method: immunoSEQ multiplex PCR; TCRdb's copy keeps in-frame clones and lacks some. The DNA was the basis for D and trimming; V, J and clone size are from that table. The data hold fewer than 500,000 clones, with 60% to 80% observed a single time. The rearrangement uses TRBV5-1 and TRBJ2-2, with a possible D match to TRBD2 (5 bases). The specimen was PBMCs. This clonotype originated in a woman in her thirties or forties in good health. Some clones in this sample may be carry-over from other donors' samples. CDR3 coding DNA: TGCGCCAGCAGCTTGGACCACACCGGGGAGCCGTTTTTT. It is translated as CASSLDHTGEPFF.